These 10 T cell receptor beta chains came from one sample sequenced in a study of T cell changes during pregnancy in multiple sclerosis. Measured with immunoSEQ multiplex PCR; TCRdb has only the in-frame clones, and not every one. This sample has over 45,000 clones, with just over 85% found just once. This sample comprised CD4+ T cells from peripheral blood mononuclear cells, obtained in the second trimester of pregnancy. Source of these receptors: a female donor with multiple sclerosis, enrolled in a pregnancy study.

V usage is TRBV9 and J usage is TRBJ2-1; 11 bases are shared with TRBD2. The CDR3 is made up of 15 amino acids. The J segment lost 5 bases and the V segment lost 1 base, leaving 2 bases of the junction unmatched. From germline, CDR1 is SGDLS and CDR2 YYNGEE. Written as DNA, the CDR3 is TGTGCCAGCAGCGTAACTAGCGGGAGAAACAATGAGCAGTTCTTC. Translated: CASSVTSGRNNEQFF.

J is TRBJ2-7 and V is TRBV28; the D gene is possibly TRBD1 (6 bases). Looked up from germline, CDR1 is MDHEN and CDR2 is SYDVKM. Trimming removed 4 bases from V and 0 bases from J, with 19 bases in between. The CDR3 is 17 residues long. The CDR3 here is CASSSWTVRTPSYEQYF. DNA for the CDR3: TGTGCCAGCAGTTCCTGGACAGTCAGGACTCCCTCCTACGAGCAGTACTTC.

The chain has TRBV5-1 and TRBJ1-5; a possible D gene is TRBD1 (6 bases). The CDR3 is made up of 15 amino acids. V was trimmed by 2 bases and J by 4 bases, leaving 13 bases between them. Germline CDR1 and CDR2: SGHRS and YFSETQ. CDR3 amino acids: CASSFEGQHNQPQHF. The CDR3 bases are TGCGCCAGCAGCTTTGAAGGACAGCATAATCAGCCCCAGCATTTT.

This clone was counted once. The genes are TRBV27 and TRBJ1-2; TRBD1 matches 8 bases. The CDR3 totals 17 residues. CDR1 MNHEY and CDR2 SMNVEV come from the germline V gene (reference sequence). V trimming: 4 bases; J trimming: 5 bases; junction bases outside the gene matches: 15. CDR3 sequence reads: CASSSLPTGALMYGYTF. The CDR3 DNA sequence: TGTGCCAGCAGTTCCCTCCCGACAGGGGCGTTGATGTATGGCTACACCTTC.

The genes are TRBV11-1 and TRBJ1-1, with 8 bases identical to TRBD1. This CDR3 region has 12 residues. With 6 bases clipped from V and 8 bases from J, the junction kept 5 bases outside the gene matches. Germline CDR1 is SGHAT and CDR2 is FQDESV (reference sequence). CDR3 loop: CASSPRQGEAFF. Written as DNA, the CDR3 is TGTGCCAGCAGTCCTCGACAGGGGGAAGCTTTCTTT.

This clone was counted a single time. V is TRBV6-6 and J is TRBJ2-7, with TRBD1 identical over 7 bases. The germline V gene has CDR1 MNHNY and CDR2 SVGAGI (reference sequence). This CDR3 contains 15 residues. The trim removed 5 bases at V and 6 bases at J, leaving 13 bases unmatched. CDR3 in DNA: TGTGCCAGCAGTCCCTACAGGGGACGGACTGCCGAGCAGTACTTC. Amino acids: CASSPYRGRTAEQYF.

In this sample, this clone turned up once. The same CDR3 is also encoded by other DNA sequences in this sample. This sequence joins TRBV5-4 and TRBJ2-7; 9 nucleotides align to TRBD1. The length of the CDR3 is 15 residues. CDR1 is SGHNT and CDR2 is YYREEE in the germline V gene (reference sequence). V was pared by 0 bases and J by 1 base, with 2 bases of the junction left unmatched. Here the CDR3 reads CASSLGGTGSYEQYF. The CDR3 DNA reads TGTGCCAGCAGCTTGGGCGGGACAGGGTCCTACGAGCAGTACTTC. Together with reference TRBV5-4 and TRBJ2-7, the CDR3 gives the full variable domain: ETGVTQSPTHLIKTRGQQVTLRCSSQSGHNTVSWYQQALGQGPQFIFQYYREEENGRGNFPPRFSGLQFPNYSSELNVNALELDDSALYLCASSLGGTGSYEQYFGPGTRLTVT.

The chain employs TRBV18 and TRBJ2-5; weak D call: TRBD2 (6 bases). Germline V gene data show CDR1 as KGHSH and CDR2 as LQKENI. The CDR3 sequence is 16 residues long. V dropped 3 bases and J dropped 0 bases, with 14 bases sitting between them. In DNA form, the CDR3 reads TGTGCCAGCTCACCTCAAGCCGCGGGGAACCAAGAGACCCAGTACTTC. Protein sequence: CASSPQAAGNQETQYF. The full variable domain, in which reference TRBV18 and TRBJ2-5 provide the parts outside the CDR3, is NAGVMQNPRHLVRRRGQEARLRCSPMKGHSHVYWYRQLPEEGLKFMVYLQKENIIDESGMPKERFSAEFPKEGPSILRIQQVVRGDSAAYFCASSPQAAGNQETQYFGPGTRLLVL.

The rearrangement links TRBV6-4 to TRBJ2-1; no reliable D call. This CDR3 spans 13 amino acids. Germline V gives CDR1 MRHNA, CDR2 SNTAGT. Trimming removed 5 bases at V and 6 bases at J, with 11 bases between. The CDR3 nucleotides are TGTGCCAGCAGTTTGTCGCTAACCAATGAGCAGTTCTTC. This gives the protein CASSLSLTNEQFF.

The gene calls are TRBV5-1 and TRBJ1-1; 9 bases are shared with TRBD1. The CDR3 consists of 15 residues. Germline CDR1 and CDR2: SGHRS and YFSETQ. Trimming removed 4 bases from V and 2 bases from J; junction bases left unmatched: 6. The CDR3 sequence is CASSRRTGENTEAFF. DNA of the CDR3: TGCGCCAGCAGCAGAAGGACAGGGGAAAACACTGAAGCTTTCTTT.